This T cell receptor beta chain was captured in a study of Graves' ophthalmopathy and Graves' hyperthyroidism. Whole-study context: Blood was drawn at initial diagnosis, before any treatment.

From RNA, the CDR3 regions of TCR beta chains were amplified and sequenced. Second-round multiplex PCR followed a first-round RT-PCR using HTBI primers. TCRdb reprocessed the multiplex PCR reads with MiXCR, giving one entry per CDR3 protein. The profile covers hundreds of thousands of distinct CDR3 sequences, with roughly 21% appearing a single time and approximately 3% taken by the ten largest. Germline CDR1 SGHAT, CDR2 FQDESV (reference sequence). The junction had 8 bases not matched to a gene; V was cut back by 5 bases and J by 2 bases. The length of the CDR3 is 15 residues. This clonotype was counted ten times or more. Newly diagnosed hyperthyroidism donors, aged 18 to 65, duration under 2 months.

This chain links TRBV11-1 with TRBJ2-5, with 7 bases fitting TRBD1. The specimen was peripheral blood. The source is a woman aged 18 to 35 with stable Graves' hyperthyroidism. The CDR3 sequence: CASSPQGTAQETQYF. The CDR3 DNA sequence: TGTGCCAGCAGCCCTCAGGGGACAGCACAAGAGACCCAGTACTTC. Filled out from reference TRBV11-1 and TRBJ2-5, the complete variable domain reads EAEVAQSPRYKITEKSQAVAFWCDPISGHATLYWYRQILGQGPELLVQFQDESVVDDSQLPKDRFSAERLKGVDSTLKIQPAELGDSAMYLCASSPQGTAQETQYFGPGTRLLVL.